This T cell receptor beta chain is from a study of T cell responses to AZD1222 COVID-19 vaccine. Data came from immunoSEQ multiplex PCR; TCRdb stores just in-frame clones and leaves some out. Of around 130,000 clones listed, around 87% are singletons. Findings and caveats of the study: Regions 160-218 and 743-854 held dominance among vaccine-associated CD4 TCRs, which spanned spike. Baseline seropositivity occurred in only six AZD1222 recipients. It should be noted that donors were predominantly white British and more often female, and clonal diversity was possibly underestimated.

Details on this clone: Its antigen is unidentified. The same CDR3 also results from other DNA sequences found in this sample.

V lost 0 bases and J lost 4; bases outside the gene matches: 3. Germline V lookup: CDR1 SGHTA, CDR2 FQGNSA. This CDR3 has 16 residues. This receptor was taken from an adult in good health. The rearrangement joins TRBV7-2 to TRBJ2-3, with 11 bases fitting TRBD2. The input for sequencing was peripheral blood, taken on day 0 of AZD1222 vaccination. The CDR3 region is CASSLALAGGADTQYF. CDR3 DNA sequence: TGTGCCAGCAGCTTAGCGTTAGCGGGGGGGGCAGATACGCAGTATTTT.